This passage covers 32 T cell receptor beta chains from one sample sequenced in a study of shared clonotypes between healthy human individuals. Some clones are missing from TCRdb's copy, which holds only in-frame ones; the method was immunoSEQ multiplex PCR. The sample lists some 2,500,000 clones, under 95% seen once, with around 0.35% in the top ten. Material: naive CD4+ T cells from PBMCs. Subset noted: CD45RA+ positively selected. The receptors shown here come from a young man in good health. Some clones in this sample may be carry-over from other donors' samples.

The J gene is TRBJ1-4, the V gene TRBV7-2; a weak D match, TRBD1 (6 bases). Germline values: CDR1 SGHTA, CDR2 FQGNSA. This CDR3 contains 16 residues. Between the trimmed V and J ends, which lost 0 bases and 7 bases, there was a span of 15 bases. DNA for the CDR3: TGTGCCAGCAGCTTAGCGGGGGGCCTAAGGGGTGAAAAACTGTTTTTT. The encoded protein is CASSLAGGLRGEKLFF.

About this clone itself: Other nucleotide sequences from this sample produce the same CDR3. V is TRBV5-1 and J is TRBJ2-5; 8 bases align to TRBD2. Germline V gene data show CDR1 as SGHRS and CDR2 as YFSETQ. J was trimmed by 4 bases and V by 0 bases; bases with no gene match: 2. The CDR3 has 14 residues. CDR3 loop: CASSLGLAGETQYF. CDR3 nucleotide sequence: TGCGCCAGCAGCTTGGGGCTAGCGGGAGAGACCCAGTACTTC.

This clone was counted once. The genes are TRBV5-1 and TRBJ2-2; 7 bases map to TRBD1. This CDR3 comprises 14 residues. J lost 7 bases, V lost 0 bases, and 3 bases had no gene match. CDR1 and CDR2 (germline): SGHRS, YFSETQ. The CDR3 nucleotides read TGCGCCAGCAGCTTGGGGGGACAGAACGGGGAGCTGTTTTTT. Its protein product is CASSLGGQNGELFF.

This sequence joins TRBV28 and TRBJ2-5, with 10 bases identical to TRBD2. CDR3 size: 17 residues. Germline V CDR1 and CDR2: MDHEN, SYDVKM. Trimming took 8 bases from V and 5 from J; bases not matched to a gene: 17. The CDR3 spells CASPPVGLAGVRETQYF. The CDR3 DNA sequence: TGTGCCAGCCCCCCGGTAGGGCTAGCGGGAGTCAGGGAGACCCAGTACTTC.

This clone came up once. Other DNA sequences within the sample encode an identical CDR3. The chain employs TRBV7-2 and TRBJ2-7; D perhaps matches TRBD1 (7 bases). The V gene's germline CDR1 is SGHTA and CDR2 FQGNSA. The germline V and J ends were trimmed by 1 base and 3 bases, with 13 bases remaining between them. CDR3 size: 15 residues. This CDR3 is CASSLGRGRGYEQYF. The CDR3 DNA reads as TGTGCCAGCAGCTTAGGGAGGGGGCGCGGCTACGAGCAGTACTTC.

The chain employs TRBV27 and TRBJ2-1, with a tentative D call TRBD2 (6 bases). The V and J ends lost 4 bases and 4 bases respectively, with 17 bases between them. The germline CDR1 and CDR2 sequences are MNHEY and SMNVEV (reference sequence). This CDR3 region has 16 residues. The CDR3 is CASSSVREIPYNEQFF. The DNA of the CDR3 is TGTGCCAGCAGTTCCGTCCGGGAGATACCTTACAATGAGCAGTTCTTC.

This sequence joins TRBV5-1 and TRBJ1-4, with 8 positions matching TRBD1. V was clipped by 4 bases and J by 2 bases; unmatched bases: 4. This CDR3 has 15 residues. Per the germline V gene, CDR1 is SGHRS and CDR2 is YFSETQ. The CDR3: CASSDRGGTNEKLFF. CDR3 nucleotide sequence: TGCGCCAGCAGCGACAGGGGTGGGACTAATGAAAAACTGTTTTTT. The full variable domain, completed using reference TRBV5-1 and TRBJ1-4, is KAGVTQTPRYLIKTRGQQVTLSCSPISGHRSVSWYQQTPGQGLQFLFEYFSETQRNKGNFPGRFSGRQFSNSRSEMNVSTLELGDSALYLCASSDRGGTNEKLFFGSGTQLSVL.

This chain uses TRBV19 with TRBJ2-7; 9 nucleotides line up with TRBD1. Unmatched junction bases numbered 7, after V lost 1 base and J lost 6 bases. Germline V gene sequence: CDR1 LNHDA, CDR2 SQIVND (reference sequence). CDR3 length equals 15 residues. CDR3 DNA: TGTGCCAGTAGTATAGTTGGGACAGGGACTTCCGAGCAGTACTTC. Its translation is CASSIVGTGTSEQYF.

Points on this clone: Distinct nucleotide sequences in the sample also encode this CDR3. The chain has TRBV7-3 and TRBJ2-1; 10 nucleotides match TRBD2. Per the germline V gene, CDR1 is SGHTA and CDR2 is FQGTGA. The CDR3 covers 15 residues. The junction had 3 bases not matched to a gene; V was cut back by 3 bases and J by 4 bases. The CDR3 spells CASSLLAGVYNEQFF. In nucleotides, the CDR3 is TGTGCCAGCAGCTTGCTAGCGGGAGTTTACAATGAGCAGTTCTTC.

In regard to this clone: At the DNA level, this CDR3 is encoded by other sequences in the same sample as well. The rearrangement joins TRBV9 to TRBJ2-1; D remains ambiguous. In germline, CDR1 is SGDLS, CDR2 YYNGEE. The CDR3 length is 13 residues. Trimming shortened V by 2 bases and J by 2 bases, and 5 bases separated the two germline ends. The CDR3 DNA reads TGTGCCAGCAGCGTGGCGGCCTACAATGAGCAGTTCTTC. Translation gives CASSVAAYNEQFF.

A single count supports this clone. V gene TRBV5-1 combines with J gene TRBJ2-1; D is undetermined. Germline CDR1 and CDR2: SGHRS and YFSETQ. This CDR3 comprises 13 residues. V was clipped by 2 bases and J by 9 bases, with 12 bases between them. DNA of the CDR3: TGCGCCAGCAGCTTAGCTGATATCACTGAGCAGTTCTTC. It specifies CASSLADITEQFF.

This clone has only one observation. The chain carries TRBV18 and TRBJ2-1, with D perhaps matching TRBD2 (7 bases). The V gene lost 6 bases and the J gene lost 6 bases, with 18 bases spanning the gap. CDR1 and CDR2 (germline): KGHSH, LQKENI. The CDR3 runs 15 residues. Here the CDR3 reads CASSRGAGESNEQFF. The CDR3 DNA sequence: TGTGCCAGCTCCCGGGGGGCGGGAGAGAGCAATGAGCAGTTCTTC. Variable domain in full (rest from reference TRBV18 and TRBJ2-1): NAGVMQNPRHLVRRRGQEARLRCSPMKGHSHVYWYRQLPEEGLKFMVYLQKENIIDESGMPKERFSAEFPKEGPSILRIQQVVRGDSAAYFCASSRGAGESNEQFFGPGTRLTVL.

This clone was counted once. The chain links TRBV19 to TRBJ1-1; 7 bases agree with TRBD1. The CDR3 covers 13 residues. Germline CDR1 is LNHDA and CDR2 is SQIVND (reference sequence). V dropped 0 bases and J dropped 11; count of bases not matched to a gene: 6. The CDR3 bases are TGTGCCAGTAGTATAGACTGGACAGGCTCTGCTTTCTTT. Translating gives CASSIDWTGSAFF.

This chain connects TRBV2 to TRBJ2-7, with D hard to call. The V end lost 4 bases, the J end lost 4 bases, and 14 bases lay between the germline ends. This CDR3 is 14 amino acids long. The germline CDR1 and CDR2 sequences are SNHLY and FYNNEI. Written as DNA, the CDR3 is TGTGCCAGCAGTGTCAGGTCCAGTTTTTACGAGCAGTACTTC. Protein product: CASSVRSSFYEQYF.

The rearrangement links TRBV18 to TRBJ2-1; D gene uncertain. This CDR3 has 13 amino acids. V was trimmed by 3 bases and J by 9 bases, leaving 12 bases between them. Germline V CDR1 and CDR2: KGHSH, LQKENI. CDR3 DNA: TGTGCCAGCTCACCTGCTAACGCCCCTGAGCAGTTCTTC. Its protein product is CASSPANAPEQFF.

The V call is TRBV5-1, the J call TRBJ2-7, with 7 bases matching TRBD1. CDR1 and CDR2 (germline): SGHRS, YFSETQ. V was clipped by 2 bases and J by 2 bases; unmatched bases: 7. The CDR3 spans 15 residues. In DNA, the CDR3 is TGCGCCAGCAGCTTTACCCGACAGGGAACCTACGAGCAGTACTTC. It specifies CASSFTRQGTYEQYF.

The chain recombines TRBV29-1 with TRBJ2-5; 8 bases fit TRBD2. The CDR3 loop spans 13 amino acids. Germline-derived CDR1 and CDR2 are SQVTM and ANQGSEA. Unmatched junction bases numbered 7, after V lost 5 bases and J lost 5 bases. In DNA form, the CDR3 reads TGCAGCGTTCTGAGCGGGGGAGAGGAGACCCAGTACTTC. It encodes CSVLSGGEETQYF.

The gene calls are TRBV29-1 and TRBJ2-1; D may be TRBD2 (5 bases). Germline CDR1 is SQVTM and CDR2 is ANQGSEA. This CDR3 has 14 residues. V was cut by 5 bases and J by 2 bases, with 13 bases left in between. The CDR3 reads CSVSGGIPYNEQFF. Written as DNA, the CDR3 is TGCAGCGTTTCCGGAGGAATTCCCTACAATGAGCAGTTCTTC.

This clone has only one observation. J is TRBJ2-7 and V is TRBV7-2; 9 bases agree with TRBD2. Germline V gives CDR1 SGHTA, CDR2 FQGNSA. Losses at the gene ends were 3 bases for V and 2 bases for J; bases not matched to a gene: 5. This CDR3 is built from 15 residues. In nucleotides, the CDR3 is TGTGCCAGCAGCTTGAAGGGACTAGCCGCCTACGAGCAGTACTTC. Its translation: CASSLKGLAAYEQYF.

In its sample, this clone was seen once. This chain joins TRBV18 and TRBJ1-3; no clear D. This CDR3 has 15 residues. Looked up from germline, CDR1 is KGHSH and CDR2 is LQKENI. V lost 3 bases and J lost 0, with 9 bases in between. The CDR3 protein is CASSPSYISGNTIYF. The CDR3 nucleotides read TGTGCCAGCTCACCCTCGTACATCTCTGGAAACACCATATATTTT.

This clone was seen only once. The chain uses TRBV4-2 and TRBJ2-7; no definite D call. The V end lost 0 bases, the J end lost 0 bases, and 9 bases lay between the germline ends. Germline CDR1 LGHNA, CDR2 YNFKEQ. The CDR3 covers 15 residues. CDR3 amino acids: CASSQDWVGSYEQYF. The DNA of the CDR3 is TGTGCCAGCAGCCAAGATTGGGTAGGCTCCTACGAGCAGTACTTC.

DNA for the CDR3: TGTGCCAGCAGTCAGGATGAGATTAATGAAAAACTGTTTTTT. Amino acid sequence: CASSQDEINEKLFF. The rearrangement joins TRBV7-8 to TRBJ1-4; D is unresolved. Trimming stripped 6 bases from V and 4 bases from J, with 12 bases between. Germline assignment: CDR1 SGHVS and CDR2 FQNEAQ. The CDR3 covers 14 residues.

The chain links TRBV10-3 to TRBJ2-7; tentatively, D is TRBD2 (6 bases). Germline V CDR1 and CDR2: ENHRY, SYGVKD. V lost 6 bases and J 1 base, leaving 16 bases between the germline ends. There are 15 residues in the CDR3. CDR3 nucleotide sequence: TGTGCCATCAGCCCCGGGACGGAGGGATCCTACGAGCAGTACTTC. Translated: CAISPGTEGSYEQYF.

This chain uses TRBV5-4 with TRBJ2-5; weak D call: TRBD1 (6 bases). Germline CDR1 and CDR2: SGHNT and YYREEE (reference sequence). The CDR3 covers 14 residues. V lost 4 bases to trimming and J lost 5 bases, with 15 bases between them. The CDR3 bases are TGTGCCAGCAGCGAACCGGGACATGGGGAGACCCAGTACTTC. Its translation is CASSEPGHGETQYF.

On this clone itself: The identical CDR3 is also encoded by other nucleotide sequences in the sample. The J gene is TRBJ1-2, the V gene TRBV5-1; TRBD1 agrees at 8 bases. The germline CDR1 and CDR2 sequences are SGHRS and YFSETQ. The V and J ends lost 2 bases and 8 bases, in that order; junction bases with no gene match: 5. There are 13 residues in the CDR3. The CDR3 here is CASSFQGANGYTF. CDR3 nucleotide sequence: TGCGCCAGCAGCTTCCAGGGGGCGAACGGCTACACCTTC. Supplemented by reference TRBV5-1 and TRBJ1-2, the full variable domain reads KAGVTQTPRYLIKTRGQQVTLSCSPISGHRSVSWYQQTPGQGLQFLFEYFSETQRNKGNFPGRFSGRQFSNSRSEMNVSTLELGDSALYLCASSFQGANGYTFGSGTRLTVV.

This chain uses TRBV6-5 with TRBJ2-2; maybe TRBD2 (5 bases). CDR3 length: 15 amino acids. Looked up from germline, CDR1 is MNHEY and CDR2 is SVGAGI. Trimming removed 5 bases from V and 4 bases from J, with 14 bases in between. The CDR3 coding sequence is TGTGCCAGCAGTCCAACTAGTTTGCGCACCGGGGAGCTGTTTTTT. Encoded protein: CASSPTSLRTGELFF.

This rearrangement joins TRBV4-1 to TRBJ1-4, with D possibly TRBD1 on 5 matching bases. The germline V gene has CDR1 MGHRA and CDR2 YSYEKL. This CDR3 has 15 residues. The V and J ends lost 1 base and 2 bases respectively, with 8 bases between them. CDR3 DNA sequence: TGCGCCAGCAGCCAAGGGGACTGGACTAATGAAAAACTGTTTTTT. It is translated as CASSQGDWTNEKLFF.

This chain connects TRBV6-5 to TRBJ1-5, with a tentative D call TRBD1 (6 bases). Germline CDR1 is MNHEY and CDR2 is SVGAGI. The CDR3 extends over 15 amino acids. The V and J ends lost 5 bases and 4 bases respectively, with 15 bases between them. CDR3 loop: CASSNSNRDNQPQHF. The DNA of the CDR3 is TGTGCCAGCAGTAATTCGAACAGGGATAATCAGCCCCAGCATTTT.

The V gene is TRBV11-2, the J gene TRBJ2-7, with 8 bases fitting TRBD2. Germline V gene lookup returns CDR1 SGHAT and CDR2 FQNNGV. The CDR3 consists of 15 residues. V was clipped by 5 bases and J by 3 bases; unmatched bases: 9. The CDR3 DNA follows: TGTGCCAGCAGCCTCACGGGGGCGGGAGGCTACGAGCAGTACTTC. Amino acid sequence: CASSLTGAGGYEQYF.

V usage is TRBV19 and J usage is TRBJ1-4, with TRBD1 as a possible D gene (5 bases). CDR3 length: 15 residues. Germline CDR1 reads LNHDA; CDR2 reads SQIVND (reference sequence). Trimming removed 6 bases from V and 3 bases from J, with 14 bases in between. CDR3 sequence reads: CASSRSGAANEKLFF. CDR3 DNA: TGTGCCAGTAGCCGAAGTGGGGCGGCTAATGAAAAACTGTTTTTT.

The gene calls are TRBV27 and TRBJ2-1; TRBD1 aligns across 9 bases. The CDR3 has 14 amino acids. CDR1 and CDR2 from the germline V gene are MNHEY and SMNVEV (reference sequence). The V and J ends lost 2 bases and 7 bases, in that order; junction bases with no gene match: 3. DNA of the CDR3: TGTGCCAGCAGTTTACGGGACAGGGAGAATGAGCAGTTCTTC. This encodes CASSLRDRENEQFF.

The rearrangement uses TRBV5-1 and TRBJ1-4; D might be TRBD1 (5 bases). The germline V gene has CDR1 SGHRS and CDR2 YFSETQ. With 0 bases removed from V and 6 bases from J, the gap between germline ends came to 15 bases. The CDR3 length is 16 residues. In DNA form, the CDR3 reads TGCGCCAGCAGCTTGGTGCCAGGGCCTTCCCATGAAAAACTGTTTTTT. Translated: CASSLVPGPSHEKLFF.